The clone carrying this TCR beta chain was counted once. Each of the donors was a healthy adult who was HIV-negative and had not had a recent acute infection or vaccination. This entry belongs to a study of shared clonotypes between healthy human individuals. From germline, CDR1 is SGHNT and CDR2 YYREEE (reference sequence). The CDR3 contains 14 residues. J gave up 5 bases and V 2 bases, and 6 bases lay outside the gene matches. Using ten immunoSEQ deep assay plates, investigators sequenced unsorted PBMC DNA. Using immunoSEQ multiplex PCR, the repertoire was profiled, and TCRdb retains in-frame clones only, with some absent. The table records about half a million clones, roughly 85% of them present only once.

Sequencing was done on a sample of PBMCs. The clonotype originates from a woman in her 40s in good health. Some clones in this sample may be carry-over from other donors' samples. The chain employs TRBV5-4 and TRBJ2-5; 7 bases match TRBD2. The CDR3 loop reads CASSFGLGEETQYF. DNA for the CDR3: TGTGCCAGCAGCTTTGGACTAGGAGAGGAGACCCAGTACTTC.